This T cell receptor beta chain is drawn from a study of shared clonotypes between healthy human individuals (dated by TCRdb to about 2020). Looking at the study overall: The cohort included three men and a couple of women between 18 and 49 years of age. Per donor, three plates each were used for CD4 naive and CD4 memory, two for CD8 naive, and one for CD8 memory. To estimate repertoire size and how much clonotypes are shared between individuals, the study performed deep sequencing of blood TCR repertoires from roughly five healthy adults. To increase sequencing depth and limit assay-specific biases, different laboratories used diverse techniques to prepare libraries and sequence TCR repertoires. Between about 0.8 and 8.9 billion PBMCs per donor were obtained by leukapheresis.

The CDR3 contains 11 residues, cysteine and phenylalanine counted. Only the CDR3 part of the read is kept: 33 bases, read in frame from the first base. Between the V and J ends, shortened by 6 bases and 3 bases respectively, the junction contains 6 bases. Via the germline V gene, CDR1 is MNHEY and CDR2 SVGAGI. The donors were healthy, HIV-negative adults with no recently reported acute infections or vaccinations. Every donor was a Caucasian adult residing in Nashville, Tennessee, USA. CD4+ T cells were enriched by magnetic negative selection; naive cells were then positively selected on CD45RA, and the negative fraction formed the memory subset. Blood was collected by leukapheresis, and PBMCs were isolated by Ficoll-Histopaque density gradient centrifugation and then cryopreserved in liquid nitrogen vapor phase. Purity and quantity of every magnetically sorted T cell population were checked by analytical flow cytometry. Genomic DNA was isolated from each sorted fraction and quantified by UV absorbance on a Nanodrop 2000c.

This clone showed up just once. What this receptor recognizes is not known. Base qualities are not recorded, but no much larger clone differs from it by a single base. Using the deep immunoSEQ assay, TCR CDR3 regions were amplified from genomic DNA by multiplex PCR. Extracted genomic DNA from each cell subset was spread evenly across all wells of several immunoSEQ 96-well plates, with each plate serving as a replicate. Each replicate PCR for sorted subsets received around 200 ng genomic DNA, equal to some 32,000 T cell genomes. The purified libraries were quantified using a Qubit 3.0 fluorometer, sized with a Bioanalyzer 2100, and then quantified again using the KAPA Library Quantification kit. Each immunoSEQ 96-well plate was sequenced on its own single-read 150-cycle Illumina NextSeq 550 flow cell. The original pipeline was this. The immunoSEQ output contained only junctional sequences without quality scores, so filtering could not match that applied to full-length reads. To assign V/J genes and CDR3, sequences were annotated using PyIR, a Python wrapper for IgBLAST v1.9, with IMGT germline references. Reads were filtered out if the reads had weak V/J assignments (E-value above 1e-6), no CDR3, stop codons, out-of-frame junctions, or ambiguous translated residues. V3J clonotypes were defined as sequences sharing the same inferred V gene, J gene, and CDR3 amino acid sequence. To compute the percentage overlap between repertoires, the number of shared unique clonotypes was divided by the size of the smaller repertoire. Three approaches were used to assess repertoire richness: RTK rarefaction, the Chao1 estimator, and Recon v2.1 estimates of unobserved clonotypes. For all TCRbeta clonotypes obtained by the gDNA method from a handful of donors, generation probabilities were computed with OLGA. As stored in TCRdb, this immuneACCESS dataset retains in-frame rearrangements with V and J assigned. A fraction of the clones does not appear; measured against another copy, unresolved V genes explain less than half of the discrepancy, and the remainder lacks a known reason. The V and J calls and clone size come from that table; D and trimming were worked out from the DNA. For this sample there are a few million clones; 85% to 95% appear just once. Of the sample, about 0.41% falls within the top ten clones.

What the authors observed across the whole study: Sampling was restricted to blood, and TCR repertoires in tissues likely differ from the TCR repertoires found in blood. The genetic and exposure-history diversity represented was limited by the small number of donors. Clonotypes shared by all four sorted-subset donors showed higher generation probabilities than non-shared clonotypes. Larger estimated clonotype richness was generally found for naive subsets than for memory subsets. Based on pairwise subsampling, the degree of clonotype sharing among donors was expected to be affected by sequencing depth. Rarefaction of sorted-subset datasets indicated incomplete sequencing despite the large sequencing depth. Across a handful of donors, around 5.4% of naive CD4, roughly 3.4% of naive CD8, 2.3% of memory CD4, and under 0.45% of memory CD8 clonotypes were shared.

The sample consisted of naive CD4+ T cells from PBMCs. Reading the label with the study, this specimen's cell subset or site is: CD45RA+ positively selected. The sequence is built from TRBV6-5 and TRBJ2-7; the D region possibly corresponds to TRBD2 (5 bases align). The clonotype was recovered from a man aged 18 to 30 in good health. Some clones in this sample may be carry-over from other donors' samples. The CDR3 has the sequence CASRGDYEQYF. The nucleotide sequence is TGTGCCAGCAGGGGAGACTACGAGCAGTACTTC.